This T cell receptor (beta chain) was recorded in a study of regulatory T cells in long-lasting Graves disease. Sample time point: persistent/refractory GD, antithyroid drugs over 5 years with positive TRAb. The TCR library was prepared using RNA isolated from PBMCs. General observations from the study: Persistent patients had more shared public clonotypes (roughly 2,500) than new patients (roughly 940).

Relying on iRepertoire HTBI primers and Arm-PCR of CDR3 regions, the team built TCR beta libraries. TCRdb re-called the multiplex PCR reads with MiXCR, one entry per CDR3 protein. The data hold approximately 470,000 distinct CDR3 sequences, with around 20% observed a single time. In the case of this clonotype: What it recognizes is unknown.

The source was peripheral blood mononuclear cells (PBMCs), collected when the disease was refractory, from a patient treated with antithyroid drugs. The sequence derives from a female donor with Graves disease.

In DNA, the CDR3 is TGTGCCATCAGTGAAACAGCCTACGAGCAGTACTTC. Translation: CAISETAYEQYF. This chain uses TRBV10-3 with TRBJ2-7; D is unresolved. Per the germline V gene, CDR1 is ENHRY and CDR2 is SYGVKD. CDR3 length equals 12 residues. The ends were cut back, 3 bases at V and 2 bases at J, with 5 bases in the middle.